What follows are 18 T cell receptor beta chains derived from one specimen sequenced in a study of blood T cell repertoires in COVID-19. The method was immunoSEQ multiplex PCR; TCRdb's version includes in-frame clones alone and lacks a portion of them. The sample consists of about 270,000 clones, approximately 90% of them appearing once. The sample consisted of PBMCs or T cells enriched from blood (not recorded which). These receptors were collected from a woman in her forties or fifties who had recovered from COVID-19.

V gene TRBV18 combines with J gene TRBJ2-5; 9 bases agree with TRBD1. J lost 3 bases, V lost 1 base, and 6 bases had no gene match. Germline CDR1 is KGHSH and CDR2 is LQKENI. The CDR3 totals 16 residues. The chain's CDR3 is CASSPLGQGGEETQYF. The CDR3 nucleotides read TGTGCCAGCTCACCACTGGGACAGGGAGGAGAAGAGACCCAGTACTTC.

This chain uses TRBV7-2 with TRBJ2-1; 8 bases line up with TRBD2. Germline CDR1 SGHTA, CDR2 FQGNSA. CDR3 size: 13 residues. With 5 bases clipped from V and 8 bases from J, the junction kept 5 bases outside the gene matches. CDR3 region: CASSPYGGDEQFF. The CDR3 DNA is TGTGCCAGCAGCCCCTACGGGGGGGATGAGCAGTTCTTC.

The chain has TRBV30 and TRBJ2-5; TRBD2 aligns across 15 bases. The ends lost 1 base at V and 7 bases at J; junction bases unmatched: 7. Per germline, CDR1 GTSNPN and CDR2 SVGIG (reference sequence). CDR3 length equals 16 residues. CDR3: CAWSEGLAGGLGTQYF. CDR3 in DNA: TGTGCCTGGAGTGAAGGACTAGCGGGAGGGCTGGGGACCCAGTACTTC. Looking up the rest from reference TRBV30 and TRBJ2-5 gives the full variable domain: SQTIHQWPATLVQPVGSPLSLECTVEGTSNPNLYWYRQAAGRGLQLLFYSVGIGQISSEVPQNLSASRPQDRQFILSSKKLLLSDSGFYLCAWSEGLAGGLGTQYFGPGTRLLVL.

This sequence joins TRBV7-2 and TRBJ2-1; D remains ambiguous. Germline V lookup: CDR1 SGHTA, CDR2 FQGNSA. V dropped 5 bases and J dropped 7 bases, with 18 bases sitting between them. CDR3 length: 15 amino acids. The CDR3 DNA is TGTGCCAGCAGCCCACGAGGCTCAGTTGTTAATGAGCAGTTCTTC. Translation gives CASSPRGSVVNEQFF. Combining the CDR3 with reference TRBV7-2 and TRBJ2-1 gives the whole variable domain GAGVSQSPSNKVTEKGKDVELRCDPISGHTALYWYRQSLGQGLEFLIYFQGNSAPDKSGLPSDRFSAERTGGSVSTLTIQRTQQEDSAVYLCASSPRGSVVNEQFFGPGTRLTVL.

The chain links TRBV7-2 to TRBJ2-1; 13 nucleotides align to TRBD2. The CDR3 runs to 14 residues. Unmatched junction bases numbered 6, after V lost 8 bases and J lost 8 bases. Germline V lookup: CDR1 SGHTA, CDR2 FQGNSA. This chain's CDR3 is CASGRTSGSDEQFF. The CDR3 DNA reads TGTGCCAGCGGTCGGACTAGCGGGAGTGATGAGCAGTTCTTC.

The chain combines TRBV6-2 or TRBV6-3 with TRBJ2-3; 13 nucleotides agree with TRBD2. There are 19 residues in the CDR3. V trimming: 1 base; J trimming: 5 bases; junction bases outside the gene matches: 12. The germline gives CDR1 MNHEY, CDR2 SVGEGT. CDR3 loop: CASSYLSDGLAGAKDTQYF. For the CDR3, the DNA is TGTGCCAGCAGTTACTTGTCCGATGGACTAGCGGGAGCCAAAGATACGCAGTATTTT.

The CDR3 here is CASNLGEVNTEAFF. CDR3 coding DNA: TGTGCCAGCAACCTAGGGGAGGTGAACACTGAAGCTTTCTTT. The chain recombines TRBV28 with TRBJ1-1, with a weak D call TRBD1 (5 bases). Germline V lookup: CDR1 MDHEN, CDR2 SYDVKM. This CDR3 has 14 amino acids. The V gene lost 7 bases and the J gene lost 0 bases, with 12 bases spanning the gap. The complete variable domain, with remaining parts taken from reference TRBV28 and TRBJ1-1, reads DVKVTQSSRYLVKRTGEKVFLECVQDMDHENMFWYRQDPGLGLRLIYFSYDVKMKEKGDIPEGYSVSREKKERFSLILESASTNQTSMYLCASNLGEVNTEAFFGQGTRLTVV.

The V and J genes are TRBV27 and TRBJ2-1; 16 bases align to TRBD2. Germline lookup yields CDR1 MNHEY and CDR2 SMNVEV (reference sequence). The ends lost 4 bases at V and 12 bases at J; junction bases unmatched: 6. This CDR3 has 15 residues. The DNA of the CDR3 is TGTGCCAGCAGTTCCAAGGGACTAGCGGGAGGGTGGCAGTTCTTC. This encodes CASSSKGLAGGWQFF.

V and J are TRBV12-3 or TRBV12-4 and TRBJ1-2; 7 bases fit TRBD1. V shed 5 bases, J shed 8 bases, and the junction held 8 bases outside the gene matches. The CDR3 totals 13 residues. The chain's CDR3 is CASSEQGFRGYTF. DNA of the CDR3: TGTGCCAGCAGTGAACAGGGGTTTCGAGGCTACACCTTC.

The genes are TRBV27 and TRBJ1-3; D possibly corresponds to TRBD1 (5 bases). This CDR3 comprises 12 residues. Germline lookup yields CDR1 MNHEY and CDR2 SMNVEV (reference sequence). V was trimmed by 6 bases and J by 7 bases, leaving 10 bases between them. The CDR3 loop reads CASSSGGNTIYF. CDR3 coding DNA: TGTGCCAGCAGCTCCGGGGGTAACACCATATATTTT.

For the CDR3, the DNA is TGTGCCAGCAGCTTCTACAGCTCCTACGAGCAGTACTTC. It encodes CASSFYSSYEQYF. This chain uses TRBV11-2 with TRBJ2-7; D unresolved. The V gene lost 3 bases and the J gene lost 0 bases, with 6 bases spanning the gap. Germline V gives CDR1 SGHAT, CDR2 FQNNGV. The CDR3 length is 13 residues.

The J gene is TRBJ2-5, the V gene TRBV5-1; perhaps TRBD2 as D (6 bases). The germline V gene has CDR1 SGHRS and CDR2 YFSETQ. CDR3 length equals 14 residues. Trimming left V 5 bases short and J 0 bases short, with 11 bases between. In nucleotides, the CDR3 is TGCGCCAGCAGGCCCTCTAGCGACCAAGAGACCCAGTACTTC. Residues: CASRPSSDQETQYF.

This clone was seen only once. The chain has TRBV18 and TRBJ2-1, with 8 bases aligning to TRBD2. With 3 bases clipped from V and 1 base from J, the junction kept 5 bases outside the gene matches. Germline CDR1 is KGHSH and CDR2 is LQKENI. CDR3 length: 16 residues. The DNA for the CDR3 is TGTGCCAGCTCACCCCCGACTAGCGTATCCTACAATGAGCAGTTCTTC. It encodes CASSPPTSVSYNEQFF.

V and J are TRBV19 and TRBJ2-1, with D perhaps matching TRBD2 (6 bases). Germline values: CDR1 LNHDA, CDR2 SQIVND (reference sequence). CDR3 length: 16 amino acids. V dropped 1 base and J dropped 2 bases, with 12 bases sitting between them. The CDR3 region is CASSIAAGSPYNEQFF. CDR3 nucleotide sequence: TGTGCCAGTAGTATAGCTGCGGGGTCGCCCTACAATGAGCAGTTCTTC. Combining the CDR3 with reference TRBV19 and TRBJ2-1 gives the whole variable domain DGGITQSPKYLFRKEGQNVTLSCEQNLNHDAMYWYRQDPGQGLRLIYYSQIVNDFQKGDIAEGYSVSREKKESFPLTVTSAQKNPTAFYLCASSIAAGSPYNEQFFGPGTRLTVL.

The chain employs TRBV13 and TRBJ2-7; the match to TRBD2 covers 8 bases. This CDR3 is 18 amino acids long. Losses at the gene ends were 4 bases for V and 2 bases for J; bases not matched to a gene: 16. CDR1 and CDR2 from the germline V gene are PRHDT and FYEKMQ (reference sequence). In DNA form, the CDR3 reads TGTGCCAGCAGCTCAGAACACTCTAGCGGGTACGCTCCCTACGAGCAGTACTTC. Protein sequence: CASSSEHSSGYAPYEQYF. Full variable domain (rest looked up from reference TRBV13 and TRBJ2-7): AAGVIQSPRHLIKEKRETATLKCYPIPRHDTVYWYQQGPGQDPQFLISFYEKMQSDKGSIPDRFSAQQFSDYHSELNMSSLELGDSALYFCASSSEHSSGYAPYEQYFGPGTRLTVT.

This chain uses TRBV11-2 with TRBJ2-2; D remains ambiguous. This CDR3 contains 13 residues. From germline, CDR1 is SGHAT and CDR2 FQNNGV. The germline V and J ends were trimmed by 6 bases and 5 bases, with 10 bases remaining between them. CDR3 DNA: TGTGCCAGCAGTTCCCGCGGTACCGGGGAGCTGTTTTTT. Encoded protein: CASSSRGTGELFF.

The chain joins TRBV13 to TRBJ2-5; 7 positions agree with TRBD1. V gave up 5 bases and J gave up 4 bases; unmatched junction bases: 19. CDR3 length: 18 residues. Per germline, CDR1 PRHDT and CDR2 FYEKMQ (reference sequence). In nucleotides, the CDR3 is TGTGCCAGCAGCCACCGGGACAAAATTAGGGGGCCGCCAGAGACCCAGTACTTC. It is translated as CASSHRDKIRGPPETQYF.

The rearrangement uses TRBV15 and TRBJ1-5; tentative D call: TRBD1 (5 bases). The CDR3 has 15 amino acids. V lost 3 bases, J lost 2 bases, and 11 bases lay in between. Germline V gives CDR1 LNHNV, CDR2 YYDKDF (reference sequence). The CDR3 protein is CATSSSGYGNQPQHF. DNA for the CDR3: TGTGCCACCAGCAGCTCAGGGTACGGCAATCAGCCCCAGCATTTT.